This entry features one T cell receptor (beta chain) sequence. Its antigen is not identified. The CDR3 consists of 18 residues. V dropped 1 base and J dropped 3; count of bases not matched to a gene: 12. Germline CDR1 is LGHDT and CDR2 is YNNKEL (reference sequence). Using immunoSEQ multiplex PCR, the repertoire was profiled, and TCRdb retains in-frame clones only, with some absent. The table has 150,000 to 200,000 clones, just over 90% seen once. The data originate from a study of T cell responses to AZD1222 COVID-19 vaccine. Broader study findings: The CD4 TCRs associated with vaccination extended across spike and predominated at 160-218 and 743-854. Unmutated variant regions reportedly attract nearly half of all spike-specific TCRs.

It was second doses at about 4 or about 12 weeks that were pooled. This receptor was taken from an adult who received the AZD1222 COVID-19 vaccine. The rearrangement joins TRBV3-1 (or the pseudogene TRBV3-2) to TRBJ2-1, with 7 bases that match TRBD2. The sequencing here drew on peripheral blood, taken 28 days after the second AZD1222 dose. CDR3 nucleotide sequence: TGTGCCAGCAGCCAAGGGTTTCGCCCGGCTAGCGGCTACAATGAGCAGTTCTTC. Its translation is CASSQGFRPASGYNEQFF.